The TCR beta chain described here comes from a study of CD4 and CD8 cells across lung adenocarcinoma regions. TCRdb fed the PCR reads into MiXCR, producing one record per CDR3 protein. The sample carries some 8,800 distinct CDR3 sequences, about 47% recorded once. This CDR3 is 19 amino acids long. Germline-derived CDR1 and CDR2 are MNHNS and SASEGT. Trimming at V came to 7 bases and at J to 0 bases, leaving 19 bases not matched to a gene. Donors had localized lung adenocarcinoma, a non-small cell lung cancer. This clonotype occurred a few times. Sequenced sample: CD4+ T cells from the margin of a lung tumor. The rearrangement uses TRBV6-1 and TRBJ2-3; TRBD1 matches 7 bases. This receptor was identified in a male donor with lung adenocarcinoma. The CD4 and CD8 labels of this study may be unreliable. The CDR3 nucleotides are TGTGCCAGCATGGCCGGACAGGCCAAATACTTTACTAGCACAGATACGCAGTATTTT. As protein: CASMAGQAKYFTSTDTQYF.